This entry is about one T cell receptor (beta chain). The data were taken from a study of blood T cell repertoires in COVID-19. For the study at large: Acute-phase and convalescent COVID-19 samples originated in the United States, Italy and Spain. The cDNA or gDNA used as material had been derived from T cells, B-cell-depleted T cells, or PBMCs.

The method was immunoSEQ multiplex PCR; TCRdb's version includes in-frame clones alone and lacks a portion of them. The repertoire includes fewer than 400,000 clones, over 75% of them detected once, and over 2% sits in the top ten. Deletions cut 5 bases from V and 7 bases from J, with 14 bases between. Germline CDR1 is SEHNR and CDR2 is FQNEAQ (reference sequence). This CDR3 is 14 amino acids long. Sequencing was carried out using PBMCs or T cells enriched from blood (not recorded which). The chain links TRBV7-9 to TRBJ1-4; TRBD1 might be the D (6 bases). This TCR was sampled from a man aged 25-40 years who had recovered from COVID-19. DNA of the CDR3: TGTGCCAGCAGCCAGGGGCAGGGAAGTGAAAAACTGTTTTTT. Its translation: CASSQGQGSEKLFF.